These 22 T cell receptor beta chains share one sample of origin, sequenced in a study of blood T cells in healthy people across ages. Together with a sample-barcoded 5' primer, a J-beta primer mix was included in a second PCR lasting about 6 to 12 cycles. TCRdb reprocessed the 5' RACE reads via MiXCR and lists one record per CDR3 protein. The sample shows some 710,000 distinct CDR3 sequences, about 20% of them seen only once. The sequencing input was blood. The receptors derive from a man aged 65 to 79 in good health.

The chain combines TRBV28 with TRBJ2-1, with 7 bases aligning to TRBD2. Germline assignment: CDR1 MDHEN and CDR2 SYDVKM. This CDR3 is built from 15 residues. Unmatched junction bases numbered 9, after V lost 6 bases and J lost 4 bases. CDR3: CASRETGGGYNEQFF. The CDR3 DNA is TGTGCCAGCAGGGAAACAGGCGGGGGATACAATGAGCAGTTCTTC.

Ten or more counts support this clonotype. This chain joins TRBV3-1 and TRBJ1-1; D unclear. From germline, CDR1 is LGHDT and CDR2 YNNKEL (reference sequence). V gave up 1 base and J gave up 4 bases, with 4 bases separating them. The CDR3 sequence is 12 residues long. CDR3 residues: CASSQVPTEAFF. The CDR3 nucleotides read TGTGCCAGCAGCCAAGTTCCCACTGAAGCTTTCTTT.

The genes are TRBV4-3 and TRBJ1-2; D not certain. Trimming left V 0 bases short and J 1 base short, with 9 bases between. The CDR3 has 15 residues. Germline-derived CDR1 and CDR2 are LGHNA and YSLEER. CDR3 nucleotide sequence: TGCGCCAGCAGCCAAGATCCGGGCCTTAACTATGGCTACACCTTC. The encoded protein is CASSQDPGLNYGYTF.

This clonotype was observed a handful of times. V is TRBV18 and J is TRBJ2-7; TRBD1 or TRBD2 may be the D gene (6 bases each). Trimming took off 3 bases at V and 2 bases at J, with 17 bases between the two ends. Germline CDR1 reads KGHSH; CDR2 reads LQKENI. The CDR3 sequence is 16 residues long. The CDR3 here is CASSPQAGGPTYEQYF. DNA of the CDR3: TGTGCCAGCTCACCTCAGGCTGGGGGGCCTACCTACGAGCAGTACTTC.

The genes are TRBV12-3 or TRBV12-4 and TRBJ2-7, with TRBD1 as a possible D gene (6 bases). The CDR3 has 15 residues. Trimming removed 1 base at V and 2 bases at J, with 12 bases between. The DNA of the CDR3 is TGTGCCAGCAGTTTAGACAGGGATTCGCCCTACGAGCAGTACTTC. This codes for CASSLDRDSPYEQYF.

The gene calls are TRBV5-1 and TRBJ1-4, with TRBD1 matching 8 bases. CDR1 and CDR2 (germline): SGHRS, YFSETQ. This CDR3 region has 15 residues. With 4 bases clipped from V and 5 bases from J, the junction kept 7 bases outside the gene matches. For the CDR3, the DNA is TGCGCCAGCAGCGTAGCAACAGGGGGAAATGAAAAACTGTTTTTT. Translating gives CASSVATGGNEKLFF.

A few counts support this clonotype. V usage is TRBV12-3 or TRBV12-4 and J usage is TRBJ2-3; no clear D. The CDR3 length is 14 residues. With 6 bases removed from V and 8 bases from J, the gap between germline ends came to 18 bases. CDR3 in amino acids: CASRPLDLPVTQYF. In DNA form, the CDR3 reads TGTGCCAGCAGGCCTCTTGACCTACCAGTTACGCAGTATTTT.

J is TRBJ1-2 and V is TRBV2, with D possibly matching TRBD1 (5 bases). The ends were cut back, 4 bases at V and 4 bases at J, with 16 bases in the middle. Germline CDR1 reads SNHLY; CDR2 reads FYNNEI. The CDR3 covers 15 residues. CDR3 coding DNA: TGTGCCAGCAGTGGAGGGTGGGGGGTTGGCTATGGCTACACCTTC. It yields the protein CASSGGWGVGYGYTF.

CDR3 amino acids: CASSLQGVSGNTIYF. The CDR3 coding sequence is TGTGCCAGCAGCCTACAGGGTGTTTCTGGAAACACCATATATTTT. The chain employs TRBV9 and TRBJ1-3, with D possibly being TRBD1 (6 bases). The germline V and J ends were trimmed by 4 bases and 1 base, with 12 bases remaining between them. This CDR3 is built from 15 residues. Germline CDR1 reads SGDLS; CDR2 reads YYNGEE.

This sequence joins TRBV3-1 and TRBJ2-3; TRBD2 aligns across 12 bases. The V gene end was trimmed by 3 bases and the J gene end by 7 bases; junction bases not matched to a gene: 5. Per germline, CDR1 LGHDT and CDR2 YNNKEL (reference sequence). The CDR3 covers 15 residues. CDR3 sequence (DNA): TGTGCCAGCAGCCATCGGACTAGCGGGGCAAATACGCAGTATTTT. Its protein product is CASSHRTSGANTQYF.

The chain couples TRBV27 to TRBJ1-6; D unclear. Trimming cost V 4 bases and J 0 bases, with 4 bases left between them. The CDR3 contains 14 residues. From germline, CDR1 is MNHEY and CDR2 SMNVEV (reference sequence). CDR3 coding DNA: TGTGCCAGCAGTTCCAGCTCCTATAATTCACCCCTCCACTTT. As protein: CASSSSSYNSPLHF.

This chain links TRBV29-1 with TRBJ2-1, with 11 bases identical to TRBD2. The CDR3 runs 13 residues. The J segment lost 9 bases and the V segment lost 3 bases, leaving 4 bases of the junction unmatched. The germline V gene encodes CDR1 SQVTM and CDR2 ANQGSEA. CDR3 sequence (DNA): TGCAGCGTTGAGACTAGCGGGATTAGTGAGCAGTTCTTC. Translated, it gives CSVETSGISEQFF.

V and J are TRBV4-3 and TRBJ2-2, with 9 bases lining up with TRBD2. Germline values: CDR1 LGHNA, CDR2 YSLEER. The length of the CDR3 is 16 residues. V dropped 0 bases and J dropped 6; count of bases not matched to a gene: 5. CDR3 sequence reads: CASSQEPAGGSGELFF. Written as DNA, the CDR3 is TGCGCCAGCAGCCAAGAACCAGCGGGAGGCTCCGGGGAGCTGTTTTTT.

This clonotype was detected ten times or more. The chain uses TRBV6-4 and TRBJ2-2, with a possible D match to TRBD2 (6 bases). Germline CDR1 reads MRHNA; CDR2 reads SNTAGT. V was shortened by 9 bases and J by 6 bases, with 17 bases between the two germline ends. The CDR3 consists of 14 residues. CDR3 nucleotide sequence: TGTGCCAGTCAATCGGGGGATCGACCCGGGGAGCTGTTTTTT. Its translation is CASQSGDRPGELFF.

This clonotype was detected only a few times. In DNA form, the CDR3 reads TGTGCCAGCAGCTTACTTGGGTCCGGCTATGCCTACGAGCAGTACGTC. Amino acid sequence: CASSLLGSGYAYEQYV. This rearrangement joins TRBV7-2 to TRBJ2-7; D remains ambiguous. Trimming took off 2 bases at V and 2 bases at J, with 16 bases between the two ends. The CDR3 sequence is 16 residues long. CDR1 is SGHTA, CDR2 FQGNSA, per germline.

The J gene is TRBJ2-7, the V gene TRBV19; 11 nucleotides agree with TRBD1. This CDR3 contains 13 residues. Germline V gene lookup returns CDR1 LNHDA and CDR2 SQIVND (reference sequence). With V trimmed by 8 bases and J by 3 bases, 3 bases remained unmatched. CDR3 nucleotide sequence: TGTGCCAGTGGACAGGGGGCTAACTACGAGCAGTACTTC. Its protein is CASGQGANYEQYF. Drawing the rest from reference TRBV19 and TRBJ2-7, the complete variable domain is DGGITQSPKYLFRKEGQNVTLSCEQNLNHDAMYWYRQDPGQGLRLIYYSQIVNDFQKGDIAEGYSVSREKKESFPLTVTSAQKNPTAFYLCASGQGANYEQYFGPGTRLTVT.

This clonotype was detected many times. The chain carries TRBV6-6 and TRBJ1-1; D might be TRBD1 (5 bases). V was clipped by 7 bases and J by 4 bases, with 13 bases between them. Germline-derived CDR1 and CDR2 are MNHNY and SVGAGI (reference sequence). This CDR3 has 13 amino acids. Here the CDR3 DNA reads TGTGCCAGCATCCCGGGACCGATCACTGAAGCTTTCTTT. Translated: CASIPGPITEAFF.

This clonotype was picked up a small number of times. This chain uses TRBV27 with TRBJ1-2; TRBD1 might be the D (5 bases). The CDR3 loop spans 13 amino acids. Germline V gives CDR1 MNHEY, CDR2 SMNVEV (reference sequence). V was clipped by 3 bases and J by 7 bases, with 12 bases between them. CDR3 bases: TGTGCCAGCAGTTTCGAGGGACGGCTTGGCTACACCTTC. Protein: CASSFEGRLGYTF.

The chain is built from TRBV5-5 and TRBJ2-7; 8 bases are a match to TRBD1. Germline CDR1 is SGHKS and CDR2 is YYEKEE (reference sequence). J was trimmed by 5 bases and V by 5 bases; bases with no gene match: 9. The CDR3 has 14 amino acids. The CDR3 nucleotides read TGTGCCAGCAGGAGGTTGGGACAGGAAAACGAGCAGTACTTC. Residues: CASRRLGQENEQYF. Using reference TRBV5-5 and TRBJ2-7 for the parts outside the CDR3, the full variable domain is DAGVTQSPTHLIKTRGQQVTLRCSPISGHKSVSWYQQVLGQGPQFIFQYYEKEERGRGNFPDRFSARQFPNYSSELNVNALLLGDSALYLCASRRLGQENEQYFGPGTRLTVT.

The chain combines TRBV6-1 with TRBJ2-7; 14 positions agree with TRBD2. V gave up 6 bases and J gave up 5 bases; unmatched junction bases: 15. The CDR3 has 18 amino acids. Germline CDR1 reads MNHNS; CDR2 reads SASEGT. The CDR3 spells CASRRQNLPGLAGDEQYF. The DNA for the CDR3 is TGTGCCAGCAGGCGCCAAAACCTTCCGGGACTAGCGGGGGACGAGCAGTACTTC.

This clonotype has just a few counts. V gene TRBV29-1 combines with J gene TRBJ1-1; D is possibly TRBD1 (6 bases). This CDR3 comprises 15 residues. Germline assignment: CDR1 SQVTM and CDR2 ANQGSEA. With 7 bases removed from V and 1 base from J, the gap between germline ends came to 19 bases. The CDR3 protein is CSAIDRGGANTEAFF. The CDR3, as DNA: TGCAGCGCAATAGACCGTGGGGGGGCGAACACTGAAGCTTTCTTT.

This clonotype has a handful of counts. The chain recombines TRBV28 with TRBJ2-5; 10 bases line up with TRBD1. The V segment lost 4 bases and the J segment 7 bases; nucleotides outside the gene matches: 12. The CDR3 length is 16 residues. The germline gives CDR1 MDHEN, CDR2 SYDVKM. The CDR3: CASSSGTGVIGGTQYF. Written as DNA, the CDR3 is TGTGCCAGCAGTTCCGGGACAGGGGTAATAGGGGGGACCCAGTACTTC.